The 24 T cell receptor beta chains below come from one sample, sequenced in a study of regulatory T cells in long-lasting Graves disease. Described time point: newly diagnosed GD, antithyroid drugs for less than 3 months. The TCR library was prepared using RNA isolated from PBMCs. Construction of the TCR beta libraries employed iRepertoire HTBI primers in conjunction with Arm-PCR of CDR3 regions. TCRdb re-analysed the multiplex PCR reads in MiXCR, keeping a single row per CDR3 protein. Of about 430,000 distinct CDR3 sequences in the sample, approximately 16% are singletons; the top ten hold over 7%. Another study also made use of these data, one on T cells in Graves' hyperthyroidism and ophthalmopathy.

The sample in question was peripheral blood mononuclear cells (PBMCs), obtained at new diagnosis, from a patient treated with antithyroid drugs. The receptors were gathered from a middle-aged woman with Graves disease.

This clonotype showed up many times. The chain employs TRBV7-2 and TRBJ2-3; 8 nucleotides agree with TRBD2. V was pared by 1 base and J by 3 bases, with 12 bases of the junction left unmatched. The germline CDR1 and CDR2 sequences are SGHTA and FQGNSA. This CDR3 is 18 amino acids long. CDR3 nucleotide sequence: TGTGCCAGCAGCTTAGATTCTGTGATTAGCGGGACAACAGATACGCAGTATTTT. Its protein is CASSLDSVISGTTDTQYF.

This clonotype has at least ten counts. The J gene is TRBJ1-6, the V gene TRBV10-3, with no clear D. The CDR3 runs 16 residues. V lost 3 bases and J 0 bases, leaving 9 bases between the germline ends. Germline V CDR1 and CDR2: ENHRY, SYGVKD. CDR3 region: CAISDSARSYNSPLHF. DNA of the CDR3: TGTGCCATCAGTGACTCAGCCCGCTCCTATAATTCACCCCTCCACTTT.

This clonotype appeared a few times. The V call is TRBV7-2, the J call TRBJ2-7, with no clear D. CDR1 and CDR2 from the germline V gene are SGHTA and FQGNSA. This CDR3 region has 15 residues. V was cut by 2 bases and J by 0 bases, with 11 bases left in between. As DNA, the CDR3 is TGTGCCAGCAGCTTATCTGGTGACAACTCCTACGAGCAGTACTTC. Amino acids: CASSLSGDNSYEQYF. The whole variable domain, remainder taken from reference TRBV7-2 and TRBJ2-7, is GAGVSQSPSNKVTEKGKDVELRCDPISGHTALYWYRQSLGQGLEFLIYFQGNSAPDKSGLPSDRFSAERTGGSVSTLTIQRTQQEDSAVYLCASSLSGDNSYEQYFGPGTRLTVT.

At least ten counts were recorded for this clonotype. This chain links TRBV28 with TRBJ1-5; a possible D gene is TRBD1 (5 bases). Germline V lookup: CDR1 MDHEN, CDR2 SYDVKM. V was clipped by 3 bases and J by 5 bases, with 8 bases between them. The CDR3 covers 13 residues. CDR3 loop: CASSFRADQPQHF. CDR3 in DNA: TGTGCCAGCAGTTTCAGGGCGGATCAGCCCCAGCATTTT.

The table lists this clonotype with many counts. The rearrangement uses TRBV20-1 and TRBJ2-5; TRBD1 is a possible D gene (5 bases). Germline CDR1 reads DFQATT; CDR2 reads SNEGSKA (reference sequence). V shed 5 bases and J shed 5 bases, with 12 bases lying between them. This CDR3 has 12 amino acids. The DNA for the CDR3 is TGCAGTGCTCACAGGTTGTTGGAGACCCAGTACTTC. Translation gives CSAHRLLETQYF.

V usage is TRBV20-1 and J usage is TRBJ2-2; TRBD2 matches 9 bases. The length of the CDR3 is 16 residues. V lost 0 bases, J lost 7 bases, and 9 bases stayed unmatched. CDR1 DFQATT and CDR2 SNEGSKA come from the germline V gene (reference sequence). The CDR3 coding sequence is TGCAGTGCTAGAGATTTAGGCGGGAGGGCGGTCGGGGAGCTGTTTTTT. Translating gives CSARDLGGRAVGELFF.

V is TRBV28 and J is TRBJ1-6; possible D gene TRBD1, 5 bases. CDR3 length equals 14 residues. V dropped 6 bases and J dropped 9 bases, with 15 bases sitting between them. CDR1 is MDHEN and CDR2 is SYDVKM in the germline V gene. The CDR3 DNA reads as TGTGCCAGCAGAGGGGATTTACGGTCTTCACCCCTCCACTTT. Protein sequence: CASRGDLRSSPLHF.

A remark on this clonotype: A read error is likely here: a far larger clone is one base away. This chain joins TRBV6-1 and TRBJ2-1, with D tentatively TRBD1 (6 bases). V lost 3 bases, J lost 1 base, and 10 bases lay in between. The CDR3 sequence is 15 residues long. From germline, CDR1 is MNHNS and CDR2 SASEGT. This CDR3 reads CASSERQGSYNEQFF. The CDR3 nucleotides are TGTGCCAGCAGTGAGCGGCAGGGGTCCTACAATGAGCAGTTCTTC.

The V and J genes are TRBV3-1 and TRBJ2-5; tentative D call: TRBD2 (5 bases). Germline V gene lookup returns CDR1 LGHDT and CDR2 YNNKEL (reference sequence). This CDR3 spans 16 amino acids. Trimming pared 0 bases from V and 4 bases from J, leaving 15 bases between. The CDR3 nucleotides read TGTGCCAGCAGCCAAGATTTTACGGGAAAGTCAGAGACCCAGTACTTC. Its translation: CASSQDFTGKSETQYF.

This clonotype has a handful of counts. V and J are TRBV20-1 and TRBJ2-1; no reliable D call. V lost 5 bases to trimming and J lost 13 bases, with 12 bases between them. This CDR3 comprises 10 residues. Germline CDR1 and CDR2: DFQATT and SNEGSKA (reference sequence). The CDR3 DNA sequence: TGCAGTGCTCGGATCGTGGGCCAGTTCTTC. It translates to CSARIVGQFF.

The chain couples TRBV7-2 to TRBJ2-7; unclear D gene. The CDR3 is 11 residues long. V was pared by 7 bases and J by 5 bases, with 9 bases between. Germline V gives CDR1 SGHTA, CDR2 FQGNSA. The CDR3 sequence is CASTARDEQYF. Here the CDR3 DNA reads TGTGCCAGCACCGCCAGAGACGAGCAGTACTTC.

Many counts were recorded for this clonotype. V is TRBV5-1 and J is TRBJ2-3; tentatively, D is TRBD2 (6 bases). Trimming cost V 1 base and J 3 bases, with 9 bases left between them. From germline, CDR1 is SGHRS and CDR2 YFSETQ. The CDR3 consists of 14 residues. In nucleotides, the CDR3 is TGCGCCAGCAGCTTGCACGGGACTACAGATACGCAGTATTTT. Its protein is CASSLHGTTDTQYF.

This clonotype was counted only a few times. The CDR3 DNA reads as TGTGCCAGCAGCCTGGCCGACGGGGGCGCCTACGAGCAGTACTTC. It encodes CASSLADGGAYEQYF. This chain links TRBV5-5 with TRBJ2-7, with D possibly being TRBD1 or TRBD2 (6 bases each). Germline V gives CDR1 SGHKS, CDR2 YYEKEE (reference sequence). Trimming left V 4 bases short and J 2 bases short, with 16 bases between. CDR3 length: 15 amino acids. Drawing the rest from reference TRBV5-5 and TRBJ2-7, the complete variable domain is DAGVTQSPTHLIKTRGQQVTLRCSPISGHKSVSWYQQVLGQGPQFIFQYYEKEERGRGNFPDRFSARQFPNYSSELNVNALLLGDSALYLCASSLADGGAYEQYFGPGTRLTVT.

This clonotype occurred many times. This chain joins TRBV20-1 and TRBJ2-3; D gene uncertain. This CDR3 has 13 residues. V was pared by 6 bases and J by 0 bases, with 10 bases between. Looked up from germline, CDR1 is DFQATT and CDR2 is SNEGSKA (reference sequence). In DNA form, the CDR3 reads TGCAGTGCCCCCTTAGACAGCACAGATACGCAGTATTTT. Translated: CSAPLDSTDTQYF.

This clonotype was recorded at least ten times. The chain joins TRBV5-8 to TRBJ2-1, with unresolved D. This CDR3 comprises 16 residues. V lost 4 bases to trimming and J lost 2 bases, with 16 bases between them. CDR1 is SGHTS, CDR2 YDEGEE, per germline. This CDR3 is CASSQGSLPAYNEQFF. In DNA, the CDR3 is TGTGCCAGCAGCCAAGGGTCGTTGCCGGCCTACAATGAGCAGTTCTTC. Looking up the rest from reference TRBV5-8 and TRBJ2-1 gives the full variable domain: EAGVTQSPTHLIKTRGQQATLRCSPISGHTSVYWYQQALGLGLQFLLWYDEGEERNRGNFPPRFSGRQFPNYSSELNVNALELEDSALYLCASSQGSLPAYNEQFFGPGTRLTVL.

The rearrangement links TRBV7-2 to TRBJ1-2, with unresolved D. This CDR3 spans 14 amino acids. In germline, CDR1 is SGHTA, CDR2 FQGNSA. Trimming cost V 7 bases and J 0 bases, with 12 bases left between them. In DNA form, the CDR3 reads TGTGCCAGCACCGGAACCAGGACTAACTATGGCTACACCTTC. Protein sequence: CASTGTRTNYGYTF.

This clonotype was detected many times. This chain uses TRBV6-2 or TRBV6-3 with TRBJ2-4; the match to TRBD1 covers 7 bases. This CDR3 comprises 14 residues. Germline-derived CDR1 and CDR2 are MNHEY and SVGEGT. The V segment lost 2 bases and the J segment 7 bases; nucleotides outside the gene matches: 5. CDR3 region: CASSYGGQLNIQYF. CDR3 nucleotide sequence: TGTGCCAGCAGTTACGGGGGACAGCTGAACATTCAGTACTTC.

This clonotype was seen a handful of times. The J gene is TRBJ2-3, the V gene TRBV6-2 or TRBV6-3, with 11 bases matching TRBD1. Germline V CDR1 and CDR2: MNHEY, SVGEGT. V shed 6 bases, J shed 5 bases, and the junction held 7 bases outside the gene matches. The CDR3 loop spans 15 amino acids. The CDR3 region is CASRPGQGVLDTQYF. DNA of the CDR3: TGTGCCAGCAGGCCGGGACAGGGGGTTTTAGATACGCAGTATTTT.

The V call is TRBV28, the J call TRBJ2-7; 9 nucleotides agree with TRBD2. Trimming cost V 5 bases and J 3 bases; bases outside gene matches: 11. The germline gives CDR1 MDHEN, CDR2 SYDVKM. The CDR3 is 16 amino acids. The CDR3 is CASSPSYSGSGYEQYF. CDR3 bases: TGTGCCAGCAGTCCCTCCTATAGCGGGAGTGGCTACGAGCAGTACTTC.

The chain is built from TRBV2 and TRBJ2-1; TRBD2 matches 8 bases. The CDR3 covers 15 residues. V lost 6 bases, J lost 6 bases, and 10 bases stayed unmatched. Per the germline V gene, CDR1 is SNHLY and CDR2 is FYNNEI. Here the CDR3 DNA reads TGTGCCAGCAGGGTAAGCGGGAGTCCCGGCAATGAGCAGTTCTTC. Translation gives CASRVSGSPGNEQFF.

For the CDR3, the DNA is TGTGCCTGGAGTGTCCAAGAATATCAGCCCCAGCATTTT. Translated, it gives CAWSVQEYQPQHF. This sequence joins TRBV30 and TRBJ1-5; D is ambiguous. The CDR3 sequence is 13 residues long. Germline V gives CDR1 GTSNPN, CDR2 SVGIG (reference sequence). Deletions cut 0 bases from V and 5 bases from J, with 8 bases between.

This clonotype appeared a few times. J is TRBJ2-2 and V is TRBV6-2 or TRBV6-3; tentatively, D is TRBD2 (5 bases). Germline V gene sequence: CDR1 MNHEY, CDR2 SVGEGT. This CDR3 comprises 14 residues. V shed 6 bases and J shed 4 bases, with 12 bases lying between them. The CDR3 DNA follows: TGTGCCAGCAGACCCTCACGGGGCACCGGGGAGCTGTTTTTT. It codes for CASRPSRGTGELFF.

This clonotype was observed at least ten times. The CDR3 loop reads CASRPLAGVTDTQYF. CDR3 DNA sequence: TGTGCCAGCAGACCTCTAGCGGGAGTCACAGATACGCAGTATTTT. J is TRBJ2-3 and V is TRBV12-3 or TRBV12-4, with 10 bases lining up with TRBD2. Trimming removed 6 bases from V and 2 bases from J; junction bases left unmatched: 5. The CDR3 covers 15 residues.

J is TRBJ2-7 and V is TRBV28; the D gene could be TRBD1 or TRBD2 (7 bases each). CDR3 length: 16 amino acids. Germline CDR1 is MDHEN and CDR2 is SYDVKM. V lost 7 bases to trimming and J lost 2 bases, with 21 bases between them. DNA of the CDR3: TGTGCCAGCAATGGGGGGGGACAGCTTCGCGCCTACGAGCAGTACTTC. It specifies CASNGGGQLRAYEQYF.